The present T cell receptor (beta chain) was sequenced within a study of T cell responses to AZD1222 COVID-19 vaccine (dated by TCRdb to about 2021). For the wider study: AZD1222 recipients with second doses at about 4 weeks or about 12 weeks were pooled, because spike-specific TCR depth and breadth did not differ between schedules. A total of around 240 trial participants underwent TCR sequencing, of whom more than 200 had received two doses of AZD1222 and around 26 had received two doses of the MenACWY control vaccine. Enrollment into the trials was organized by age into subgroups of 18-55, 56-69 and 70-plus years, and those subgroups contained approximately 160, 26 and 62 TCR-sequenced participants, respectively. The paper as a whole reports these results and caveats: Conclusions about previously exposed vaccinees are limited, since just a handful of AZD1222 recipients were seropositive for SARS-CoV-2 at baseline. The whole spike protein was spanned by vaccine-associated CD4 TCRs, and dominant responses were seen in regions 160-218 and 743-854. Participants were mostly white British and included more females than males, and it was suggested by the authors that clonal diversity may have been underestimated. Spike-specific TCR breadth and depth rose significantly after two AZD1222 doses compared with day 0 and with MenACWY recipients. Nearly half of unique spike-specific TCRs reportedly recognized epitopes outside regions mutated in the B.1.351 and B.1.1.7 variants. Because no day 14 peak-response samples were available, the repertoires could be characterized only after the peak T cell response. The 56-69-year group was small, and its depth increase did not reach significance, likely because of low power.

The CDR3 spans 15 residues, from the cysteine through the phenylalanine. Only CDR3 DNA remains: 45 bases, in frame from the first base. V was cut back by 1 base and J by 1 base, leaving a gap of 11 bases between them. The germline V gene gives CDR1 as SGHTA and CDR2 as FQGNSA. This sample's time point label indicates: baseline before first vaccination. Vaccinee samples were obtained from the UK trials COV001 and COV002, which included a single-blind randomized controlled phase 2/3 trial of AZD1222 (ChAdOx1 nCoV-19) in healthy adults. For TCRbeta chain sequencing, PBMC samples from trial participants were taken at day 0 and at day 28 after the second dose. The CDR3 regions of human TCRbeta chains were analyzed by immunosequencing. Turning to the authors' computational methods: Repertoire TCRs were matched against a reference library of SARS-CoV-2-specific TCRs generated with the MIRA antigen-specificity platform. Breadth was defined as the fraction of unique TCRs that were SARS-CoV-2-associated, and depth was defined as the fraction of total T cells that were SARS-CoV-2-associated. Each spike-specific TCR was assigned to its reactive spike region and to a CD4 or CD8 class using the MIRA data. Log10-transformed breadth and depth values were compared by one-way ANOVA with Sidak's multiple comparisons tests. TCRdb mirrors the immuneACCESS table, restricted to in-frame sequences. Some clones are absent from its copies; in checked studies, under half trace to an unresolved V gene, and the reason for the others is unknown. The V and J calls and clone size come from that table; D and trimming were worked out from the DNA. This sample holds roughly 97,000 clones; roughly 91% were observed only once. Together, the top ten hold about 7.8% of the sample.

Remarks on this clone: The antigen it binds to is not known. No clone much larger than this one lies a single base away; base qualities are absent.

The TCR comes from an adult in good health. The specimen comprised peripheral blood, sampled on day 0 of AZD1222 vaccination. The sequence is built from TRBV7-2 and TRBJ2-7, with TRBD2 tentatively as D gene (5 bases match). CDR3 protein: CASSLDASRSYEQYF. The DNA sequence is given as TGTGCCAGCAGCTTAGATGCTAGCAGGTCCTACGAGCAGTACTTC.